The 9 T cell receptor beta chains below were found in one sample sequenced in a study of T cells in Graves' hyperthyroidism and ophthalmopathy. It was RNA transcripts that yielded the amplified TCR beta CDR3 regions. A set of HTBI primers served as the primers for a first-round RT-PCR of the TCR CDR3. TCRdb used MiXCR to reprocess the multiplex PCR reads, holding one entry per CDR3 protein. The sample consists of around 500,000 distinct CDR3 sequences, less than 25% of them appearing once. The specimen sequenced was blood. The receptors originated from a woman between 70 and 85 years old with Graves' ophthalmopathy.

The chain links TRBV4-2 to TRBJ1-5; D is perhaps TRBD1 (5 bases). There are 15 residues in the CDR3. CDR1 and CDR2 from the germline V gene are LGHNA and YNFKEQ. The V end lost 2 bases, the J end lost 0 bases, and 8 bases lay between the germline ends. The CDR3 DNA reads TGTGCCAGCAGCCAACCCCAGGGTAGCAATCAGCCCCAGCATTTT. Translation gives CASSQPQGSNQPQHF.

The sample holds a few counts of this clonotype. The rearrangement uses TRBV30 and TRBJ2-1; 7 positions agree with TRBD2. Germline V gives CDR1 GTSNPN, CDR2 SVGIG (reference sequence). The CDR3 loop spans 16 amino acids. V trimming: 0 bases; J trimming: 4 bases; junction bases outside the gene matches: 9. CDR3 DNA: TGTGCCTGGAGTGTACTTAGCGGGCGGGGTTACAATGAGCAGTTCTTC. Protein sequence: CAWSVLSGRGYNEQFF.

This clonotype came up a few times. The chain carries TRBV20-1 and TRBJ1-4, with TRBD1 as a possible D gene (6 bases). The CDR3 runs to 13 residues. CDR1 and CDR2 from the germline V gene are DFQATT and SNEGSKA (reference sequence). V was trimmed by 5 bases and J by 1 base, leaving 8 bases between them. Here the CDR3 DNA reads TGCAGTGCTCCAGGGGTAACTAATGAAAAACTGTTTTTT. Residues: CSAPGVTNEKLFF.

With regard to this clonotype: A much larger clone differs by one base, so this may be a read error. CDR3 loop: CASRPSGGFTDTQYF. CDR3 nucleotide sequence: TGTGCCAGCAGACCTAGCGGAGGGTTCACAGATACGCAGTATTTT. The V gene is TRBV12-3 or TRBV12-4, the J gene TRBJ2-3; 7 positions match TRBD2. The CDR3 length is 15 residues. Trimming took 6 bases from V and 2 from J; bases not matched to a gene: 8.

V gene TRBV2 combines with J gene TRBJ2-1; D unclear. The V and J ends lost 1 base and 9 bases respectively, with 4 bases between them. CDR3 length: 11 residues. CDR1 and CDR2 (germline): SNHLY, FYNNEI. The CDR3 coding sequence is TGTGCCAGCAGTGAAGACCGTGAGCAGTTCTTC. Encoded protein: CASSEDREQFF.

The chain uses TRBV3-1 and TRBJ2-2; 11 bases are shared with TRBD2. The CDR3 length is 14 residues. Trimming cost V 6 bases and J 7 bases; bases outside gene matches: 4. CDR1 is LGHDT and CDR2 is YNNKEL in the germline V gene (reference sequence). The CDR3 DNA reads as TGTGCCAGCAGGATAGCGGGAGGGGTCGGGGAGCTGTTTTTT. This translates into CASRIAGGVGELFF.

This clonotype has ten or more counts. The chain uses TRBV2 and TRBJ1-2, with D unresolved. V was clipped by 3 bases and J by 3 bases, with 11 bases between them. Looked up from germline, CDR1 is SNHLY and CDR2 is FYNNEI. The CDR3 is 14 residues long. DNA of the CDR3: TGTGCCAGCAGTGAGAGGGCTCTGGACTATGGCTACACCTTC. Translated: CASSERALDYGYTF. Complete variable domain (other parts from reference TRBV2 and TRBJ1-2): EPEVTQTPSHQVTQMGQEVILRCVPISNHLYFYWYRQILGQKVEFLVSFYNNEISEKSEIFDDQFSVERPDGSNFTLKIRSTKLEDSAMYFCASSERALDYGYTFGSGTRLTVV.

This clonotype was recorded a few times. The chain is built from TRBV29-1 and TRBJ2-7; 12 bases are shared with TRBD2. CDR1 SQVTM and CDR2 ANQGSEA come from the germline V gene. This CDR3 region has 14 residues. Trimming removed 6 bases from V and 3 bases from J; junction bases left unmatched: 6. In DNA form, the CDR3 reads TGCAGCGTCCTGACTAGCGGGAGTAGCTACGAGCAGTACTTC. Encoded protein: CSVLTSGSSYEQYF.

A few counts support this clonotype. The gene calls are TRBV18 and TRBJ1-2; D perhaps matches TRBD1 (5 bases). There are 14 residues in the CDR3. CDR1 is KGHSH, CDR2 LQKENI, per germline. V lost 6 bases, J lost 3 bases, and 14 bases lay in between. The CDR3 DNA sequence: TGTGCCAGCTCGCCTCTGGGCAGGGACTATGGCTACACCTTC. As protein: CASSPLGRDYGYTF.